The 25 T cell receptor beta chains below were found in one sample sequenced in a study of T cell clonotyping in hematopoietic cell transplantation. TCRdb keeps only in-frame clones here, not all; method: immunoSEQ multiplex PCR. The sample lists several thousand clones, 77% occurring once. The specimen comprised PBMCs, sampled 100 days after allogeneic stem cell transplant. The receptors shown here come from a female patient in her thirties or forties who had an allogeneic stem cell transplant, so the T cells may come from the graft donor. Some clones in this sample may be carry-over from other donors' samples.

DNA for the CDR3: TGTGCCAGCAGTGCCGGGACTGTGAATCAGCCCCAGCATTTT. It is translated as CASSAGTVNQPQHF. This sequence joins TRBV6-1 and TRBJ1-5; TRBD1 might be the D (5 bases). Trimming pared 4 bases from V and 4 bases from J, leaving 11 bases between. CDR3 size: 14 residues. In germline, CDR1 is MNHNS, CDR2 SASEGT.

The gene calls are TRBV19 and TRBJ2-3; the D gene is possibly TRBD2 (6 bases). The V end lost 5 bases, the J end lost 6 bases, and 18 bases lay between the germline ends. Germline V gene sequence: CDR1 LNHDA, CDR2 SQIVND (reference sequence). CDR3 length equals 15 residues. CDR3 coding DNA: TGTGCCAGTAGTTCGCGGGACCGAGGAGGGGATACGCAGTATTTT. This encodes CASSSRDRGGDTQYF.

The CDR3 spells CASSLQGSSYNEQFF. CDR3 nucleotide sequence: TGTGCCAGCAGCTTACAGGGTAGCTCCTACAATGAGCAGTTCTTC. The V gene is TRBV11-3, the J gene TRBJ2-1; a weak D match, TRBD1 (5 bases). The V end was cut by 2 bases, the J end by 0 bases, with 8 bases between. CDR1 and CDR2 from the germline V gene are SGHNT and YENEEA. This CDR3 comprises 15 residues. Looking up the rest from reference TRBV11-3 and TRBJ2-1 gives the full variable domain: EAGVVQSPRYKIIEKKQPVAFWCNPISGHNTLYWYLQNLGQGPELLIRYENEEAVDDSQLPKDRFSAERLKGVDSTLKIQPAELGDSAVYLCASSLQGSSYNEQFFGPGTRLTVL.

The rearrangement uses TRBV6-6 and TRBJ1-1; D is unresolved. V was trimmed by 4 bases and J by 8 bases, leaving 11 bases between them. CDR3 length: 12 amino acids. Germline CDR1 is MNHNY and CDR2 is SVGAGI (reference sequence). The CDR3, as DNA: TGTGCCAGCAGTTCCGACGTAGGGGAAGCTTTCTTT. It specifies CASSSDVGEAFF.

The J gene is TRBJ2-3, the V gene TRBV19, with D perhaps matching TRBD1 (6 bases). The V and J ends lost 7 bases and 0 bases respectively, with 11 bases between them. Germline assignment: CDR1 LNHDA and CDR2 SQIVND (reference sequence). The CDR3 consists of 14 residues. DNA for the CDR3: TGTGCCAGTAAACAGGGACCCAGCACAGATACGCAGTATTTT. Residues: CASKQGPSTDTQYF.

This clone was detected a few times. This chain joins TRBV2 and TRBJ1-6; D gene uncertain. CDR1 and CDR2 from the germline V gene are SNHLY and FYNNEI. CDR3 length: 13 amino acids. V lost 4 bases and J 6 bases, leaving 7 bases between the germline ends. This CDR3 is CASSADINSPLHF. The CDR3 DNA reads TGTGCCAGCAGTGCCGACATTAATTCACCCCTCCACTTT.

The V and J genes are TRBV10-1 and TRBJ1-1; 8 bases align to TRBD1. This CDR3 contains 15 residues. Per the germline V gene, CDR1 is WNHNN and CDR2 is SYGVQD (reference sequence). Losses at the gene ends were 6 bases for V and 5 bases for J; bases not matched to a gene: 11. This CDR3 is CASSPTGDGTTEAFF. In nucleotides, the CDR3 is TGCGCCAGCAGCCCGACAGGGGACGGAACAACTGAAGCTTTCTTT.

This clone was found a few times. As DNA, the CDR3 is TGCGCCAGCAGCTTGTCGGGGGCCACAGATACGCAGTATTTT. It specifies CASSLSGATDTQYF. The chain recombines TRBV5-1 with TRBJ2-3; either TRBD1 or TRBD2 may supply D (6 bases each). The CDR3 has 14 amino acids. The germline gives CDR1 SGHRS, CDR2 YFSETQ. Trimming shortened V by 1 base and J by 2 bases, and 8 bases separated the two germline ends.

This clone has just one count. This chain joins TRBV9 and TRBJ2-7; unclear D gene. V was cut by 0 bases and J by 4 bases, with 5 bases left in between. The CDR3 is 12 amino acids. Looked up from germline, CDR1 is SGDLS and CDR2 is YYNGEE. CDR3 protein: CASSVGGYEQYF. The CDR3 DNA is TGTGCCAGCAGCGTAGGAGGTTACGAGCAGTACTTC.

The V call is TRBV30, the J call TRBJ1-2; D might be TRBD1 (5 bases). Germline loops: CDR1 GTSNPN, CDR2 SVGIG (reference sequence). V was cut by 1 base and J by 1 base, with 13 bases left in between. The CDR3 sequence is 15 residues long. CDR3 loop: CAWSEMTVYNYGYTF. In DNA form, the CDR3 reads TGTGCCTGGAGTGAGATGACAGTTTATAACTATGGCTACACCTTC.

This clone was seen more than once but under ten times. The CDR3 nucleotides are TGTGCCAGCAGTGCGGTGACAGGGGCCGGCACTGAAGCTTTCTTT. This translates into CASSAVTGAGTEAFF. The chain has TRBV2 and TRBJ1-1; 8 nucleotides align to TRBD1. The CDR3 loop spans 15 amino acids. CDR1 and CDR2 from the germline V gene are SNHLY and FYNNEI. V lost 4 bases, J lost 4 bases, and 8 bases stayed unmatched.

About this clone: Within the sample, other DNA sequences also encode this same CDR3. CDR3 amino acids: CASSPLDREGYGYTF. Written as DNA, the CDR3 is TGCGCCAGCAGCCCTCTGGACAGGGAAGGGTATGGCTACACCTTC. This chain connects TRBV4-1 to TRBJ1-2, with 8 bases lining up with TRBD1. Germline CDR1 is MGHRA and CDR2 is YSYEKL. The junction had 9 bases not matched to a gene; V was cut back by 4 bases and J by 5 bases. The CDR3 is 15 amino acids.

This clone occurred once. The gene calls are TRBV4-3 and TRBJ1-2, with D hard to call. The CDR3 length is 15 residues. V lost 0 bases and J lost 2, with 10 bases in between. Per the germline V gene, CDR1 is LGHNA and CDR2 is YSLEER. The CDR3 loop reads CASSQEAAQNYGYTF. The CDR3 nucleotides read TGCGCCAGCAGCCAAGAAGCAGCGCAAAACTATGGCTACACCTTC.

The chain has TRBV5-6 and TRBJ2-7; D is unresolved. The CDR3 loop spans 12 amino acids. The germline gives CDR1 SGHDT, CDR2 YYEEEE. V lost 1 base, J lost 0 bases, and 2 bases lay in between. CDR3 bases: TGTGCCAGCAGCTTGTCCTCCTACGAGCAGTACTTC. Translating it yields CASSLSSYEQYF.

DNA for the CDR3: TGCGCCAGCAGCCAAAGGGCAGACGCCGCAGATACGCAGTATTTT. Translated, it gives CASSQRADAADTQYF. V is TRBV4-1 and J is TRBJ2-3, with D unresolved. This CDR3 spans 15 amino acids. The germline V gene encodes CDR1 MGHRA and CDR2 YSYEKL. V gave up 2 bases and J gave up 4 bases, with 13 bases separating them.

In its sample, this clone was seen a few times. The chain links TRBV19 to TRBJ2-2, with D possibly TRBD2 on 7 matching bases. The length of the CDR3 is 15 residues. Trimming shortened V by 7 bases and J by 6 bases, and 18 bases separated the two germline ends. Looked up from germline, CDR1 is LNHDA and CDR2 is SQIVND (reference sequence). Here the CDR3 DNA reads TGTGCCAGTACTGGGAGGGGGGAAGATCCCGGGGAGCTGTTTTTT. Protein product: CASTGRGEDPGELFF. Supplemented by reference TRBV19 and TRBJ2-2, the full variable domain reads DGGITQSPKYLFRKEGQNVTLSCEQNLNHDAMYWYRQDPGQGLRLIYYSQIVNDFQKGDIAEGYSVSREKKESFPLTVTSAQKNPTAFYLCASTGRGEDPGELFFGEGSRLTVL.

This chain connects TRBV29-1 to TRBJ1-2; possible D gene TRBD1, 5 bases. The CDR3 totals 11 residues. Germline CDR1 SQVTM, CDR2 ANQGSEA. The V and J ends lost 4 bases and 3 bases respectively, with 6 bases between them. This CDR3 reads CSVAGDYGYTF. The CDR3 nucleotides are TGCAGCGTTGCGGGGGACTATGGCTACACCTTC.

As concerns this clone: At one of its ends the junction is not consistent with the germline gene, which may arise from a read error. The chain has TRBV7-7 and TRBJ2-2; TRBD1 might be the D (6 bases). This CDR3 is 13 amino acids long. Germline V gene sequence: CDR1 SSHAT, CDR2 FNYEAQ (reference sequence). The CDR3 sequence: CASTGQVTGELFF. CDR3 DNA: TGTGCTAGCACGGGACAAGTAACCGGGGAGCTGTTTTTT.

The chain combines TRBV7-8 with TRBJ2-7; D possibly corresponds to TRBD2 (6 bases). This CDR3 has 13 residues. V was cut by 1 base and J by 3 bases, with 7 bases left in between. Germline assignment: CDR1 SGHVS and CDR2 FQNEAQ. This chain's CDR3 is CASSLGGDYEQYF. Here the CDR3 DNA reads TGTGCCAGCAGCTTAGGGGGGGACTACGAGCAGTACTTC.

The chain joins TRBV6-1 to TRBJ1-1, with 9 nucleotides matching TRBD1. Trimming removed 5 bases from V and 3 bases from J; junction bases left unmatched: 1. The CDR3 length is 13 residues. In germline, CDR1 is MNHNS, CDR2 SASEGT. The CDR3 sequence: CASSWTGDTEAFF. DNA for the CDR3: TGTGCCAGCAGTTGGACAGGGGACACTGAAGCTTTCTTT.

The gene calls are TRBV6-5 and TRBJ1-1, with D maybe TRBD1 (5 bases). V was cut by 0 bases and J by 5 bases, with 10 bases left in between. CDR1 and CDR2 (germline): MNHEY, SVGAGI. CDR3 size: 14 residues. CDR3 loop: CASSYSRRGTEAFF. In nucleotides, the CDR3 is TGTGCCAGCAGTTACTCGAGACGGGGGACTGAAGCTTTCTTT.

This clone was seen once. The chain employs TRBV15 and TRBJ1-5, with 9 bases fitting TRBD1. V shed 6 bases, J shed 0 bases, and the junction held 6 bases outside the gene matches. CDR3 length: 16 amino acids. Germline CDR1 reads LNHNV; CDR2 reads YYDKDF (reference sequence). CDR3: CATRSGTGYSNQPQHF. The CDR3, as DNA: TGTGCCACCAGGTCCGGGACAGGGTATAGCAATCAGCCCCAGCATTTT. The variable domain in full, with the rest retrieved from reference TRBV15 and TRBJ1-5, is DAMVIQNPRYQVTQFGKPVTLSCSQTLNHNVMYWYQQKSSQAPKLLFHYYDKDFNNEADTPDNFQSRRPNTSFCFLDIRSPGLGDTAMYLCATRSGTGYSNQPQHFGDGTRLSIL.

This rearrangement joins TRBV20-1 to TRBJ1-2, with a possible D match to TRBD1 (5 bases). The CDR3 covers 11 residues. Trimming pared 6 bases from V and 4 bases from J, leaving 9 bases between. Looked up from germline, CDR1 is DFQATT and CDR2 is SNEGSKA (reference sequence). CDR3 region: CSARQIYGYTF. The CDR3 DNA reads as TGCAGTGCCCGACAGATCTATGGCTACACCTTC.

This clone was found a few times. The chain combines TRBV9 with TRBJ1-4; D is perhaps TRBD1 (5 bases). The CDR3 spans 15 residues. The V and J ends lost 0 bases and 8 bases respectively, with 14 bases between them. Germline V gives CDR1 SGDLS, CDR2 YYNGEE. The CDR3 DNA sequence: TGTGCCAGCAGCGTAGACGGGGCGCGGAGGGAAAAACTGTTTTTT. Amino acid sequence: CASSVDGARREKLFF.

V usage is TRBV5-1 and J usage is TRBJ1-1, with D unclear. The CDR3 is 13 residues long. The germline gives CDR1 SGHRS, CDR2 YFSETQ. V lost 0 bases, J lost 5 bases, and 8 bases lay in between. As DNA, the CDR3 is TGCGCCAGCAGCTTGGGAGGGTTAACTGAAGCTTTCTTT. Translation: CASSLGGLTEAFF.